This T cell receptor beta chain was captured by sequencing in a study of spatial heterogeneity in lung cancer. As for the study in general: The cohort: 70 to 75 early-stage, untreated non-small cell lung cancer patients. Alpha-chain detections were consistently fewer than beta-chain detections among the sequences. Sequenced were any available follow-up PBMC samples, which had been obtained a median of around two years after resection. The study observed each unique TCR and UMI combination more than ten times on average in raw reads.

V lost 5 bases to trimming and J lost 2 bases; unmatched junction nucleotides: 8. Germline V gene data show CDR1 as DFQATT and CDR2 as SNEGSKA (reference sequence). The CDR3 is 14 residues long. Time point noted: blood at routine non-recurrence follow-up after resection. The study sequenced unsorted whole RNA from tumor, nontumor lung or frozen PBMC. The table lists this clonotype with a few counts. TCRdb reprocessed the 5' RACE reads with MiXCR, giving one entry per CDR3 protein. This sample has fewer than 60,000 distinct CDR3 sequences, with roughly 7% found just once. Source: PBMCs, taken at follow-up. The sequence came from a female donor with early-stage non-small cell lung cancer. The chain combines TRBV20-1 with TRBJ2-5; 7 nucleotides align to TRBD1. CDR3 region: CSAVRRQGQETQYF. In nucleotides, the CDR3 is TGCAGTGCTGTCAGACGACAGGGACAAGAGACCCAGTACTTC.